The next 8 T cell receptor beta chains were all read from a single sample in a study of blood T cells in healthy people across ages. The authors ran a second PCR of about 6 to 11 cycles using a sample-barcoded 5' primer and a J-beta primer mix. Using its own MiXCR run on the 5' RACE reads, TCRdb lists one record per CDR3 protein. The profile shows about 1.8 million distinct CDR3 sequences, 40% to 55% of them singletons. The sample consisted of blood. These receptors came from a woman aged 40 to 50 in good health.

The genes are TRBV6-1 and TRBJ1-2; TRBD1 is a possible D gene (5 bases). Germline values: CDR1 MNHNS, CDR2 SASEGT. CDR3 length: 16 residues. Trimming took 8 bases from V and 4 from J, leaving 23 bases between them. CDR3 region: CASRAPTGTGAYGYTF. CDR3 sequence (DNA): TGTGCCAGCCGAGCCCCGACGGGGACCGGGGCCTATGGCTACACCTTC.

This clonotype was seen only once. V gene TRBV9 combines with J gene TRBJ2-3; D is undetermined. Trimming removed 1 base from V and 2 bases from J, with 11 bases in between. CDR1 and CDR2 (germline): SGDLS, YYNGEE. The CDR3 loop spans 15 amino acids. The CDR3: CASSVMRVPTDTQYF. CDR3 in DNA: TGTGCCAGCAGCGTAATGCGCGTTCCCACAGATACGCAGTATTTT.

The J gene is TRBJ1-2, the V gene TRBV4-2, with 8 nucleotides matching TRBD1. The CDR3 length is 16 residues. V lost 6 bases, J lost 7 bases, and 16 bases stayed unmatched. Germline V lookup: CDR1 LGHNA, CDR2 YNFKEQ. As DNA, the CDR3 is TGTGCCAGCAGAAAAATGAGAGGACAGGGCGACTTTGGCTACACCTTC. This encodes CASRKMRGQGDFGYTF.

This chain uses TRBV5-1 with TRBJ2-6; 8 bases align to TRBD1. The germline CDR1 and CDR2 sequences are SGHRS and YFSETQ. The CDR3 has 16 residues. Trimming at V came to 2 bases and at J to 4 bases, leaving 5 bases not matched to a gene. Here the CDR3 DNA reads TGCGCCAGCAGCTTTGGGGACAGGACCGGGGCCAACGTCCTGACTTTC. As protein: CASSFGDRTGANVLTF.

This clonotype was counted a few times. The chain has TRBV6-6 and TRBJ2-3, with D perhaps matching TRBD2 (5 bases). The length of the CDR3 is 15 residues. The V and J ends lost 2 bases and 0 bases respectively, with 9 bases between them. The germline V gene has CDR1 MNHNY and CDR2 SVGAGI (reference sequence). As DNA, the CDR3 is TGTGCCAGCAGTTACCGGGGTACTAGCACAGATACGCAGTATTTT. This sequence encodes CASSYRGTSTDTQYF.

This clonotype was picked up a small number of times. The CDR3 sequence: CASSLQENQPQHF. The CDR3 nucleotides are TGTGCCAGCAGCTTGCAGGAGAATCAGCCCCAGCATTTT. The rearrangement joins TRBV7-9 to TRBJ1-5; D remains unclear. This CDR3 has 13 amino acids. CDR1 is SEHNR and CDR2 is FQNEAQ in the germline V gene (reference sequence). V was cut by 3 bases and J by 4 bases, with 7 bases left in between.

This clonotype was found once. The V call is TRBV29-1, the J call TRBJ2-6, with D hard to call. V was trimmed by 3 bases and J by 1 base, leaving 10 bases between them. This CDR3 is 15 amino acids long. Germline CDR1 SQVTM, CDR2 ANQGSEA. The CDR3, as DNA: TGCAGCGTTGAGCTTGCAGAATCTGGGGCCAACGTCCTGACTTTC. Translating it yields CSVELAESGANVLTF.

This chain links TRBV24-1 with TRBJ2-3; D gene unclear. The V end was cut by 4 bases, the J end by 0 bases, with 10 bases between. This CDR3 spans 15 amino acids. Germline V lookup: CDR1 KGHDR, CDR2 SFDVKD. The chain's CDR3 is CATSEPTSSTDTQYF. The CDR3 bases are TGTGCCACCAGTGAGCCGACATCCAGCACAGATACGCAGTATTTT.